This T cell receptor beta chain was obtained from a study of cytomegalovirus exposure and HLA in healthy donors. Whole-study results and caveats: TCR beta chains numbering more than 150 were designated cytomegalovirus-associated. Later on, an analysis tied 15,000 to 20,000 TCR beta sequences to HLA alleles at 0.05 false discovery rate. In a later analysis, V- and J-gene trimming of beta chains associated with a DCLRE1C missense variant, replicated independently.

PCR amplification relied on 60 Vbeta primers (plus 13 Jbeta primers). TCRdb's table, derived via immunoSEQ multiplex PCR, lists solely in-frame clones and lacks some. The sample totals just under 65,000 clones; its top ten clones hold about 16%. Germline V lookup: CDR1 SGHRS, CDR2 YFSETQ. Trimming removed 0 bases at V and 8 bases at J, with 17 bases between. The CDR3 spans 15 residues. Note on this clone: As yet, its antigen is unknown.

The sequenced sample was PBMCs. This TCR came from a boy aged 5-17 years in good health and CMV-seronegative. The V and J genes are TRBV5-1 and TRBJ1-2; D gene ambiguous. CDR3 sequence: CASSLAIATSGGYTF. The CDR3 bases are TGCGCCAGCAGCTTGGCCATAGCCACTAGCGGCGGCTACACCTTC.